This is a list of T cell receptor beta chains from one sample in a study of control samples from healthy donors and cancer patients. This table comes from immunoSEQ multiplex PCR, and its TCRdb copy is limited to in-frame clones, with some not included. The sample lists roughly 100,000 clones, roughly nine tenths occurring once. The sample was blood. The source is a woman in her fifties or sixties in good health. CDR3s include the opening cysteine and the closing phenylalanine or tryptophan. A D gene is named only where the DNA matches it firmly. Some rows mark clone size as missing; the rest say once, few, many or name a class of expanded clone.

clone size	D gene	J gene	V gene	CDR3 protein	CDR3 DNA
.	.	TRBJ2-3	TRBV5-4	CASSRRQEFRPSTDTQYF	TGTGCCAGCAGCAGAAGACAGGAGTTCCGTCCTAGCACAGATACGCAGTATTTT
.	TRBD1	TRBJ1-3	TRBV28	CASRKYRGDSGNTIYF	TGTGCCAGCAGGAAATACAGGGGCGACTCTGGAAACACCATATATTTT
once	TRBD1	TRBJ1-2	TRBV11-2	CASSLRGRDGCTF	TGTGCCAGCAGCTTAAGGGGGCGAGATGGCTGCACCTTC
.	TRBD2	TRBJ2-7	TRBV18	CASSPVAGATHEQYF	TGTGCCAGCTCACCCGTAGCGGGAGCAACCCACGAGCAGTACTTC
.	TRBD1	TRBJ2-7	TRBV13	CASSSPGGEQYF	TGTGCCAGCAGCTCGCCAGGGGGAGAGCAGTACTTC
.	.	TRBJ2-2	TRBV7-2	CASSFTAGNTGELFF	TGTGCCAGCAGCTTTACAGCGGGGAACACCGGGGAGCTGTTTTTT
.	TRBD1	TRBJ1-2	TRBV3-1/TRBV3-2	CASSHSRDRGPGDYGYTF	TGTGCCAGCAGCCACTCCCGGGACAGGGGGCCCGGGGACTATGGCTACACCTTC
.	TRBD1	TRBJ2-7	TRBV11-2	CASRTGQRVGEQYF	TGTGCCAGCAGAACGGGACAGAGGGTGGGGGAGCAGTACTTC
.	.	TRBJ2-5	TRBV5-6	CASSLGPGSEGETQYF	TGTGCCAGCAGCTTGGGGCCGGGTAGCGAGGGGGAGACCCAGTACTTC
.	.	TRBJ1-1	TRBV7-8	CASSLSGNTEAFF	TGTGCCAGCAGCTTGTCAGGAAACACTGAAGCTTTCTTT
once	TRBD1	TRBJ2-5	TRBV11-2	CASSQRTGRGQETQYF	TGTGCCAGCAGCCAACGGACTGGCAGGGGGCAAGAGACCCAGTACTTC
.	TRBD1	TRBJ2-5	TRBV7-2	CASSPWTGEETQYF	TGTGCCAGCAGCCCCTGGACAGGGGAAGAGACCCAGTACTTC
.	.	TRBJ2-2	TRBV7-2	CASSFGRSNTGELFF	TGTGCCAGCAGCTTTGGACGGTCGAACACCGGGGAGCTGTTTTTT
.	TRBD1	TRBJ1-5	TRBV9	CASSVGLGQGDQPQHF	TGTGCCAGCAGCGTAGGCCTGGGACAGGGTGATCAGCCCCAGCATTTT
once	.	TRBJ1-2	TRBV29-1	CSVRGVNGYTF	TGCAGCGTTAGAGGGGTAAACGGCTACACCTTC
once	.	TRBJ1-3	TRBV11-3	CASSLDSGNTIYF	TGTGCCAGCAGCTTAGACTCTGGAAACACCATATATTTT
.	TRBD1	TRBJ2-2	TRBV27	CASSLVTGAGELFF	TGTGCCAGCAGTTTGGTTACAGGGGCCGGGGAGCTGTTTTTT
.	TRBD1	TRBJ1-1	TRBV12-3/TRBV12-4	CASTGGLGTEAFF	TGTGCCAGCACAGGGGGCTTAGGCACTGAAGCTTTCTTT
.	.	TRBJ2-5	TRBV7-2	CASSAQGGPRKETQYF	TGTGCCAGCAGCGCCCAGGGGGGCCCGAGAAAGGAGACCCAGTACTTC
.	.	TRBJ1-2	TRBV11-2	CATQWRRGYTF	TGTGCAACCCAATGGAGGCGGGGCTACACCTTC
.	.	TRBJ2-3	TRBV4-3	CASSQVHTRPNTDTQYF	TGCGCCAGCAGCCAAGTGCATACAAGGCCCAACACAGATACGCAGTATTTT
.	.	TRBJ1-4	TRBV11-3	CASSSWAENEKLFF	TGTGCCAGCAGCTCCTGGGCCGAAAATGAAAAACTGTTTTTT
.	.	TRBJ2-5	TRBV15	CATSRDSLIGETQYF	TGTGCCACCAGCAGAGATAGCCTTATTGGGGAGACCCAGTACTTC
.	.	TRBJ2-5	TRBV5-6	CASSPLGQRDQETQYF	TGTGCCAGCAGTCCCTTGGGACAGCGGGACCAAGAGACCCAGTACTTC